Each of the 24 T cell receptor beta chains below was sequenced from the same sample in a study of control samples from healthy donors and cancer patients. Sequencing was performed with immunoSEQ multiplex PCR; in TCRdb, only in-frame clones are kept and a portion is missing. In the table there are under 150,000 clones, around 93% of which are singletons. The source material was PBMCs. These TCRs come from a man in his fifties with head and neck cancer.

The chain has TRBV5-1 and TRBJ1-6; 8 bases align to TRBD1. This CDR3 comprises 14 residues. Germline CDR1 reads SGHRS; CDR2 reads YFSETQ. V gave up 4 bases and J gave up 10 bases; unmatched junction bases: 7. CDR3 sequence reads: CASSIGGQESPLHF. The CDR3 region has the DNA TGCGCCAGCAGCATTGGGGGACAGGAGTCACCCCTCCACTTT.

The rearrangement joins TRBV5-1 to TRBJ2-7, with D perhaps matching TRBD2 (5 bases). V was trimmed by 4 bases and J by 3 bases, leaving 17 bases between them. The CDR3 is made up of 15 amino acids. Looked up from germline, CDR1 is SGHRS and CDR2 is YFSETQ. The CDR3 loop is CASSTVPGIFYEQYF. The CDR3 bases are TGCGCCAGCAGCACTGTCCCGGGGATATTCTACGAGCAGTACTTC.

The rearrangement joins TRBV7-7 to TRBJ1-4; D may be TRBD1 (5 bases). V was trimmed by 5 bases and J by 6 bases, leaving 13 bases between them. There are 14 residues in the CDR3. Germline V gives CDR1 SSHAT, CDR2 FNYEAQ (reference sequence). CDR3 coding DNA: TGTGCCAGCAGCCGACAGCTCAATGATGAAAAACTGTTTTTT. This translates into CASSRQLNDEKLFF.

The chain links TRBV6-5 to TRBJ2-7, with 9 bases identical to TRBD1. In germline, CDR1 is MNHEY, CDR2 SVGAGI. This CDR3 has 15 amino acids. The V and J ends lost 6 bases and 5 bases, in that order; junction bases with no gene match: 11. This CDR3 reads CASRLRQGGRNEQYF. In DNA, the CDR3 is TGTGCCAGCAGACTAAGACAGGGGGGGAGGAACGAGCAGTACTTC.

The chain combines TRBV5-1 with TRBJ1-2; D remains unclear. This CDR3 is 15 amino acids long. V was clipped by 2 bases and J by 0 bases, with 11 bases between them. Germline loops: CDR1 SGHRS, CDR2 YFSETQ. The CDR3 is CASSFTGSANYGYTF. The CDR3 DNA follows: TGCGCCAGCAGCTTCACCGGCTCAGCTAACTATGGCTACACCTTC.

V usage is TRBV21-1 and J usage is TRBJ1-1. TRBV21-1 is a listed pseudogene. The CDR3 runs to 17 residues. CDR3 in amino acids: CASSKVPGPQGNTEAFF. CDR3 DNA sequence: TGTGCCAGCAGCAAAGTTCCCGGGCCACAAGGGAACACTGAAGCTTTCTTT.

V and J are TRBV5-6 and TRBJ2-7; D gene uncertain. The CDR3 is 13 residues long. Trimming took off 3 bases at V and 5 bases at J, with 12 bases between the two ends. Germline CDR1 SGHDT, CDR2 YYEEEE. CDR3 amino acids: CASSWNGPNEQYF. The DNA for the CDR3 is TGTGCCAGCAGCTGGAATGGACCCAACGAGCAGTACTTC. The whole variable domain, filled in from reference TRBV5-6 and TRBJ2-7, reads DAGVTQSPTHLIKTRGQQVTLRCSPKSGHDTVSWYQQALGQGPQFIFQYYEEEERQRGNFPDRFSGHQFPNYSSELNVNALLLGDSALYLCASSWNGPNEQYFGPGTRLTVT.

This clone occurred many times. The chain combines TRBV7-8 with TRBJ2-1, with 7 bases matching TRBD1. CDR3 size: 14 residues. The J segment lost 4 bases and the V segment lost 3 bases, leaving 3 bases of the junction unmatched. CDR1 is SGHVS and CDR2 is FQNEAQ in the germline V gene. DNA of the CDR3: TGTGCCAGCAGCTTCAGGGACAGTTACAATGAGCAGTTCTTC. It encodes CASSFRDSYNEQFF.

The rearrangement uses TRBV5-1 and TRBJ2-7; D might be TRBD2 (5 bases). The CDR3 covers 17 residues. CDR1 is SGHRS and CDR2 is YFSETQ in the germline V gene. Trimming pared 0 bases from V and 1 base from J, leaving 17 bases between. The CDR3 region is CASSLAIEKGVSYEQYF. The CDR3 DNA follows: TGCGCCAGCAGCTTGGCCATCGAAAAGGGAGTATCCTACGAGCAGTACTTC.

The chain recombines TRBV3-1 (or the pseudogene TRBV3-2) with TRBJ2-3; 14 bases align to TRBD2. Germline CDR1 LGHDT, CDR2 YNNKEL (reference sequence). The CDR3 is 19 residues long. With 0 bases clipped from V and 3 bases from J, the junction kept 8 bases outside the gene matches. The CDR3 DNA reads TGTGCCAGCAGCCAAGATCCTGGGACTAGCGGGGGTAGAACAGATACGCAGTATTTT. Protein sequence: CASSQDPGTSGGRTDTQYF.

In its sample, this clone was seen once. The V call is TRBV9, the J call TRBJ1-3; 8 bases fit TRBD1. Per germline, CDR1 SGDLS and CDR2 YYNGEE. The CDR3 runs 16 residues. The V and J ends lost 3 bases and 7 bases, in that order; junction bases with no gene match: 12. CDR3 sequence reads: CASSGLQTGGSNTIYF. CDR3 in DNA: TGTGCCAGCAGCGGTTTGCAAACAGGGGGATCGAACACCATATATTTT.

This sequence joins TRBV19 and TRBJ2-1; D not certain. Germline CDR1 and CDR2: LNHDA and SQIVND (reference sequence). The CDR3 covers 14 residues. Trimming took off 3 bases at V and 8 bases at J, with 14 bases between the two ends. The CDR3 is CASSITTHWDEQFF. CDR3 nucleotide sequence: TGTGCCAGTAGTATCACTACCCATTGGGATGAGCAGTTCTTC.

This sequence joins TRBV27 and TRBJ1-6, with 8 bases matching TRBD1. Trimming took 5 bases from V and 10 from J; bases not matched to a gene: 7. This CDR3 contains 14 residues. The germline V gene has CDR1 MNHEY and CDR2 SMNVEV (reference sequence). The CDR3 DNA reads TGTGCCAGCAGTCCGAAAGACAGGGGCTCACCCCTCCACTTT. Translated: CASSPKDRGSPLHF.

This chain connects TRBV7-9 to TRBJ2-7; TRBD1 matches at 11 bases. Losses at the gene ends were 1 base for V and 2 bases for J; bases not matched to a gene: 1. Germline CDR1 and CDR2: SEHNR and FQNEAQ (reference sequence). The CDR3 contains 15 residues. The CDR3 here is CASSLEGQGAYEQYF. CDR3 nucleotide sequence: TGTGCCAGCAGCTTAGAGGGACAGGGGGCCTACGAGCAGTACTTC. Drawing the rest from reference TRBV7-9 and TRBJ2-7, the complete variable domain is DTGVSQNPRHKITKRGQNVTFRCDPISEHNRLYWYRQTLGQGPEFLTYFQNEAQLEKSRLLSDRFSAERPKGSFSTLEIQRTEQGDSAMYLCASSLEGQGAYEQYFGPGTRLTVT.

The CDR3 loop is CASSPLGQPKGLMQYF. The DNA for the CDR3 is TGTGCCAGCTCACCACTGGGACAGCCGAAGGGCTTGATGCAGTACTTC. The chain links TRBV18 to TRBJ2-7; TRBD1 aligns across 7 bases. The ends lost 1 base at V and 9 bases at J; junction bases unmatched: 15. This CDR3 is built from 16 residues. Per germline, CDR1 KGHSH and CDR2 LQKENI.

This chain joins TRBV7-2 and TRBJ2-1, with a weak D call TRBD1 (5 bases). Per germline, CDR1 SGHTA and CDR2 FQGNSA. Trimming took off 5 bases at V and 7 bases at J, with 18 bases between the two ends. CDR3 size: 15 residues. The CDR3 region has the DNA TGTGCCAGCAGCCCCAGGGTATTGGTTACTAATGAGCAGTTCTTC. Translated, it gives CASSPRVLVTNEQFF.

The chain uses TRBV5-4 and TRBJ1-2; D is possibly TRBD1 (6 bases). CDR1 is SGHNT, CDR2 YYREEE, per germline (reference sequence). There are 14 residues in the CDR3. The V end was cut by 2 bases, the J end by 4 bases, with 12 bases between. Written as DNA, the CDR3 is TGTGCCAGCAGCTTAGGGGGGTCGGGCTATGGCTACACCTTC. The encoded protein is CASSLGGSGYGYTF. The whole variable domain, filled in from reference TRBV5-4 and TRBJ1-2, reads ETGVTQSPTHLIKTRGQQVTLRCSSQSGHNTVSWYQQALGQGPQFIFQYYREEENGRGNFPPRFSGLQFPNYSSELNVNALELDDSALYLCASSLGGSGYGYTFGSGTRLTVV.

The chain uses TRBV5-4 and TRBJ2-1; no clear D. CDR3 length: 15 amino acids. Germline V gene lookup returns CDR1 SGHNT and CDR2 YYREEE (reference sequence). Trimming took off 0 bases at V and 5 bases at J, with 12 bases between the two ends. CDR3 residues: CASSLGISPDNEQFF. As DNA, the CDR3 is TGTGCCAGCAGCTTGGGGATTAGCCCAGACAATGAGCAGTTCTTC.

The chain links TRBV6-2 or TRBV6-3 to TRBJ1-1, with TRBD1 matching 7 bases. This CDR3 spans 15 amino acids. CDR1 MNHEY and CDR2 SVGEGT come from the germline V gene. V dropped 0 bases and J dropped 3; count of bases not matched to a gene: 4. CDR3: CASSYSWDRDTEAFF. In DNA, the CDR3 is TGTGCCAGCAGTTACTCTTGGGACAGAGACACTGAAGCTTTCTTT.

V is TRBV6-5 and J is TRBJ2-5; maybe TRBD1 (6 bases). The V gene lost 7 bases and the J gene lost 1 base, with 10 bases spanning the gap. The germline V gene has CDR1 MNHEY and CDR2 SVGAGI. CDR3 size: 13 residues. The DNA for the CDR3 is TGTGCCAGCATTGGGACACCCCAAGAGACCCAGTACTTC. Translated: CASIGTPQETQYF.

This chain links TRBV7-2 with TRBJ2-1, with TRBD2 as a possible D gene (6 bases). The CDR3 is made up of 14 amino acids. The germline gives CDR1 SGHTA, CDR2 FQGNSA. V was trimmed by 3 bases and J by 4 bases, leaving 10 bases between them. The CDR3 loop reads CASSFFGGYNEQFF. The CDR3 DNA reads as TGTGCCAGCAGCTTTTTCGGGGGATACAATGAGCAGTTCTTC.

V usage is TRBV27 and J usage is TRBJ1-1; possibly TRBD1 for D (6 bases). The germline V gene encodes CDR1 MNHEY and CDR2 SMNVEV (reference sequence). The CDR3 has 14 residues. Trimming cost V 3 bases and J 8 bases, with 16 bases left between them. The CDR3 region has the DNA TGTGCCAGCAGTTTTACCCTGGACAGCGCAGAAGCTTTCTTT. It translates to CASSFTLDSAEAFF.

The chain couples TRBV9 to TRBJ2-5; possible D gene TRBD2, 6 bases. Trimming removed 4 bases from V and 3 bases from J, with 13 bases in between. There are 14 residues in the CDR3. The germline gives CDR1 SGDLS, CDR2 YYNGEE. The DNA of the CDR3 is TGTGCCAGCAGCATCAGTGGAGGGGAAGAGACCCAGTACTTC. Translation: CASSISGGEETQYF.

The chain uses TRBV5-6 and TRBJ2-7, with a weak D call TRBD2 (5 bases). This CDR3 has 14 amino acids. CDR1 SGHDT and CDR2 YYEEEE come from the germline V gene. V was trimmed by 0 bases and J by 2 bases, leaving 9 bases between them. The CDR3 DNA reads TGTGCCAGCAGCTTGGGGAGGAGTCCCTACGAGCAGTACTTC. It specifies CASSLGRSPYEQYF. Full variable domain (rest looked up from reference TRBV5-6 and TRBJ2-7): DAGVTQSPTHLIKTRGQQVTLRCSPKSGHDTVSWYQQALGQGPQFIFQYYEEEERQRGNFPDRFSGHQFPNYSSELNVNALLLGDSALYLCASSLGRSPYEQYFGPGTRLTVT.